This T cell receptor beta chain was captured by sequencing in a study of identical twins listed by TCRdb under 2016. Background for the entire study: The study deep-sequenced TCR alpha and beta repertoires from monozygotic twins, unrelated adults of various ages and cord blood to test whether fetal clonotypes persist. To rule out contamination, the twin experiments were replicated at different times with different library preparation protocols. The full study reports these points: In beta out-of-frame sequences, excess twin sharing was weaker, because having fewer shared sequences lowered the signal-to-noise ratio. Compared with coincidental sharing between unrelated individuals, an excess of low generation-probability sequences was observed among out-of-frame TCR alpha sequences shared between twins. Out-of-frame TCR alpha sharing in monozygotic twins was systematically underestimated by recombination models, whereas sharing between unrelated individuals was in agreement with the recombination models. Abundant cord blood beta clonotypes carried fewer insertions; young adult naive repertoires showed a weaker similar trend, while memory repertoires showed none. Because the same donors could not be followed over many years, the conclusions depended on cross-sectional statistical analysis. Zero-insertion analyses could be partly confounded by invariant T cells such as MAIT and iNKT, although diverse VJ usage argued against such confounding for most clonotypes.

All donors were healthy Caucasians. Three pairs of female monozygotic twins, all aged roughly 18 to 29 years, were included in the twin cohort. Positive isolation kits from Invitrogen were used to isolate CD4+ and CD8+ T cell populations. Libraries were built with 5' RACE. Sequencer: Illumina HiSeq 2000. A universal primer binding site was added through template switching, and the final cDNA carried a unique molecular identifier so that TCR cDNA molecules could be counted accurately. Specific primers in the conserved constant-segment region were used to synthesize first-strand cDNA for TCR alpha and beta chains. To control for contamination, each cDNA library was double barcoded with a SMART-Mk sample barcode plus Illumina barcodes. TruSeq adapter sequences along with Illumina sample barcodes were introduced in two successive PCR steps. TCR alpha and beta cDNA libraries were sequenced on the Illumina HiSeq platform with custom primers. As for the original processing: Unique molecular identifiers were extracted from raw reads with MiGEC, and CDR3 positions were determined with MiXCR. For each individual, recombination models were inferred using an EM algorithm with the repgenHMM and IGoR tools. The analysis of shared clonotypes was done with the tcR package in R, with sharing normalized by the product of cloneset sizes. Out-of-frame nonproductive sequences were analyzed to study raw recombination free of thymic and clonal selection effects. TCRdb applied fastp at Q25 and MiXCR to the public reads, then kept only in-frame beta chains. Under each unique CDR3 protein, matching rows form one entry showing the most common genes and DNA. It is TCRdb's table, rather than the study itself, that gives the V and J calls and clone size. Within this sample are some 300,000 distinct CDR3 sequences, with 9% to 15% of them counted one time only. The ten largest make up 7.2% of the sample.

Reading from cysteine to phenylalanine, the CDR3 counts 18 amino acids. CDR3 DNA only is kept here, 54 bases in frame from base 1. CDR1 and CDR2, per the germline V gene, are SNHLY and FYNNEI. A remark on this clonotype: It lacks a known antigen. The junction does not match germline at one end; this may be a read error.

These data were also reused for a study on yellow fever vaccine responses in identical twins. Per that second paper: According to the authors, in identical twins the way T cells responded to vaccination appeared partly convergent and partly personalized. In identical twins, the study followed T cell clones that responded to the vaccine with precision.

The receptor comes from a woman between 18 and 29 years old in good health. Material for sequencing was CD8+ T cells sorted from blood. The rearranged chain carries TRBV2 and TRBJ2-3; 14 of the junction bases match TRBD2. CDR3 loop: CAISLGTSGSGSTDTQYF. The bases read TGTGCCATCAGTTTAGGGACTAGCGGGAGTGGGAGCACAGATACGCAGTATTTT. Extended through the reference TRBV2 and TRBJ2-3 proteins, this CDR3 yields the full variable domain: EPEVTQTPSHQVTQMGQEVILRCVPISNHLYFYWYRQILGQKVEFLVSFYNNEISEKSEIFDDQFSVERPDGSNFTLKIRSTKLEDSAMYFCAISLGTSGSGSTDTQYFGPGTRLTVL.